A selection of T cell receptor beta chains follows, all from one sample in a study of T cell responses to AZD1222 COVID-19 vaccine. Here immunoSEQ multiplex PCR was the method, and the copy in TCRdb shows in-frame clones only, minus some. The table shows 130,000 to 150,000 clones, with approximately 88% occurring only once. Sequences were derived from peripheral blood, sampled 28 days after the second dose of the MenACWY control vaccine. The source is an adult who received the MenACWY meningococcal vaccine as a control. Each CDR3 is given without its conserved first and last residue. Each record gives: J gene, V gene, CDR3 protein.

>TRBJ1-2|TRBV30
AWTGQTYDYGYT
>TRBJ1-4|TRBV6-5
ASRDRGLSNEKLF
>TRBJ2-7|TRBV30
AWIQEGEQY
>TRBJ1-2|TRBV20-1
RSRKGYGYT
>TRBJ2-7|TRBV29-1
SVEWWDRGNEQY
>TRBJ2-1|TRBV10-3
AISPSGTQYNEQF
>TRBJ1-6|TRBV13
ASSLRQASSYNSPLH
>TRBJ1-1|TRBV19
ASSIRGGDTEAF
>TRBJ1-3|TRBV19
ASSQGAGNTIY
>TRBJ2-5|TRBV5-5
ASSLEGEAAQY
>TRBJ1-1|TRBV12-3/TRBV12-4
ASSFSGSEAF
>TRBJ1-1|TRBV3-1/TRBV3-2
ASSQTGTGLNTEAF
>TRBJ2-7|TRBV4-1
ASSHPGQRSSYEQY
>TRBJ2-2|TRBV12-5
ASGLVVASTGELF
>TRBJ2-7|TRBV5-1
ASSSGQGRIYEQY
>TRBJ1-2|TRBV6-5
ASSYSTRSPYGYT
>TRBJ2-1|TRBV9
ASSGTVLGSSYNEQF